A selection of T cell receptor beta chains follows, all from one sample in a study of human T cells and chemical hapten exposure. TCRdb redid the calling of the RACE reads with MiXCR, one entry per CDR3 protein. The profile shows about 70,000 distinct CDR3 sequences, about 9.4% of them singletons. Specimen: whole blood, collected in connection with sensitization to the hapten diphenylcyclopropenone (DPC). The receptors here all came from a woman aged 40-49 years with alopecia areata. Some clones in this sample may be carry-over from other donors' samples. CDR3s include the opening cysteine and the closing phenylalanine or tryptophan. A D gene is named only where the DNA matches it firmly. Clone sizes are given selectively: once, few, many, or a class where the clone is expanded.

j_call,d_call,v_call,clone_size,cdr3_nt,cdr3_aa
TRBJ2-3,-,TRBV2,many,TGTGCCAGCAGTGAATCCGCCACAGATACGCAGTATTTT,CASSESATDTQYF
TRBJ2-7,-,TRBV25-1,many,TGTGCCAGCAGTGAACCGCGATCATTCGAGCAGTACTTC,CASSEPRSFEQYF
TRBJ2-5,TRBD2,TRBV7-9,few,TGTGCCAGCAGCCCTCCCGGACTAGCGGGGGGGCCACAGACCCAGTACTTC,CASSPPGLAGGPQTQYF
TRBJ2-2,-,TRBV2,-,TGTGCCAGCAGAAAAAACCGGATCGCGAACACCGGGGAGCTGTTTTTT,CASRKNRIANTGELFF
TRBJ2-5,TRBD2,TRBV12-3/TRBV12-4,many,TGTGCCAGCAGTCCAGCACTAGCGGGGGAAGAGACCCAGTACTTC,CASSPALAGEETQYF
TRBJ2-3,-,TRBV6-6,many,TGTGCCAGCGGAGTCTTCCGGGGGACCCACACAGATACGCAGTATTTT,CASGVFRGTHTDTQYF
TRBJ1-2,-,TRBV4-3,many,TGCGCCAGCAGCCAAGAGAGAGGGTATGGCTACACCTTC,CASSQERGYGYTF
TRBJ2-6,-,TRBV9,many,TGTGCCAGCAGCGTAGCTCTGGCAGACTCTGGGGCCAACGTCCTGACTTTC,CASSVALADSGANVLTF
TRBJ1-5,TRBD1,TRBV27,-,TGTGCCAGCAGTAGGACAGGGGCGGAGAATCAGCCCCAGCATTTT,CASSRTGAENQPQHF
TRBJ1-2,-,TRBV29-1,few,TGCAGCGTTGGGGCCGCAGGGGAGGGCTATGGCTACACCTTC,CSVGAAGEGYGYTF
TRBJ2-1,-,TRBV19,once,TGTGCCAGTACCCCCCACCACGGGGACTTGGACTACAATGAGCAGTTCTTC,CASTPHHGDLDYNEQFF
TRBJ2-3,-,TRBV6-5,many,TGTGCCAGCAGTTACGGAGGGGGAGTCGCAGATACGCAGTATTTT,CASSYGGGVADTQYF
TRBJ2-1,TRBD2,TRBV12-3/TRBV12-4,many,TGTGCCAGCAGTTCCGGGACTAGCGGGGGCCGACTCTACAATGAGCAGTTCTTC,CASSSGTSGGRLYNEQFF
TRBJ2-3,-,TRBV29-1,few,TGCAGCGTAGGACCTACAAGCACAGATACGCAGTATTTT,CSVGPTSTDTQYF
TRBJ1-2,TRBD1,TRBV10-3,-,TGTGCCACGCAGGGGGCGCATGGCTACACCTTC,CATQGAHGYTF
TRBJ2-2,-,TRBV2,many,TGTGCCAGCGGACCATATACAGGGCTGAGGTTTCCCGGGGAGCTGTTTTTT,CASGPYTGLRFPGELFF
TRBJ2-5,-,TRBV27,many,TGTGCCAGCAATGCACGAAGGGGGGCTCGGGAGACCCAGTACTTC,CASNARRGARETQYF
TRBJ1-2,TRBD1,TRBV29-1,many,TGCAGCGTCCCCCGGGGAACAGGGGTCTATGGCTACACCTTC,CSVPRGTGVYGYTF
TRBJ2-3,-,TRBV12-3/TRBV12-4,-,TGTGCCAGCAGTTCATCCCGGGGAGATACGCAGTATTTT,CASSSSRGDTQYF
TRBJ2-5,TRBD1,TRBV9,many,TGTGCCAGCAGCGCTACGACAGGGACGGAGACCCAGTACTTC,CASSATTGTETQYF
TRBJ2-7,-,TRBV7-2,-,TGTGCCAGCAGTCCCCGGCCGCCATCCCGACAGTACTTC,CASSPRPPSRQYF
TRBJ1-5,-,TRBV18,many,TGTGCCAGCTCACCACAGGGGAGCAATCAGCCCCAGCATTTT,CASSPQGSNQPQHF
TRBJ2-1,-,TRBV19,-,TGTGCCAGTAGTATCTTAGCCGGATACAATGAGCAGTTCTTC,CASSILAGYNEQFF
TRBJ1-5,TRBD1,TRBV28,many,TGTGCCAGCAGCCCTAGACAGGGGACGAATCAGCCCCAGCATTTT,CASSPRQGTNQPQHF
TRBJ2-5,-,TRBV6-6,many,TGTGCCAGCAGTTACAGCGGAGCCCAAGAGACCCAGTACTTC,CASSYSGAQETQYF
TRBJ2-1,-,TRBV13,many,TGTGCCAGCAGCCGGAGTGAGCAGTTCTTC,CASSRSEQFF
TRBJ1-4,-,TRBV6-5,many,TGTGCCAGCAGCCGTTCCACTAATGAAAAACTGTTTTTT,CASSRSTNEKLFF
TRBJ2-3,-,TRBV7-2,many,TGTGCCAGCAGTCTGGGGACAGATACGCAGTATTTT,CASSLGTDTQYF
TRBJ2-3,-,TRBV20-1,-,TGCAGTACTCAAAGGGTGCCCCGCACAGATACGCAGTATTTT,CSTQRVPRTDTQYF
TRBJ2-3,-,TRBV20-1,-,TGCAGTGCTAGAGGGCTAGGCGCACAGATTTCGGGAACGCAGTATTTT,CSARGLGAQISGTQYF
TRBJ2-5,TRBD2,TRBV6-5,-,TGTGCCAGCAGTTACTCGCGGGGGGGAGGGGAGACCCAGTACTTC,CASSYSRGGGETQYF
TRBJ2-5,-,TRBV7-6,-,TGTGCCAGCAGCTCCCACAGACAAGAGACCCAGTACTTC,CASSSHRQETQYF
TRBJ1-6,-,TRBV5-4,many,TGTGCCAGCAGCCGGTTAAGGGGGGAGGATTCACCCCTCCACTTT,CASSRLRGEDSPLHF
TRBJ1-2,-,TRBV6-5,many,TGTGCCAGCAGTTACAGGGAGGATAACTACTATGGCTACACCTTC,CASSYREDNYYGYTF
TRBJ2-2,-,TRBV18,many,TGTGCCAGCTCACCACCGGTGAACCGGGAGCTGTTTTTT,CASSPPVNRELFF
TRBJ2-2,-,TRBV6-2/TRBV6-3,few,TGTGCCAGCAGTTACTCGCCAGACAGGTCATACACCGGGGAGCTGTTTTTT,CASSYSPDRSYTGELFF
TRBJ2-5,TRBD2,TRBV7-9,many,TGTGCCAGCAGCTTACCCCTAGCGGGGGTACAAGAGACCCAGTACTTC,CASSLPLAGVQETQYF
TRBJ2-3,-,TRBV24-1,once,TGTGCCACCGCGCTATTAGATACGCAGTATTTT,CATALLDTQYF
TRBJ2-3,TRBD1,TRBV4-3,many,TGCGCCAGCAGCCAAGGTGACAGGGCCCGCACAGATACGCAGTATTTT,CASSQGDRARTDTQYF
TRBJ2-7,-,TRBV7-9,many,TGTGCCAGCAGCCCCCGAACAGGATACCCTGAGGACTACGAGCAGTACTTC,CASSPRTGYPEDYEQYF
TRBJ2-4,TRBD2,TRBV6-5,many,TGTGCCAGCAGTTCAGGAGCGGGGACCTCAGACATTCAGTACTTC,CASSSGAGTSDIQYF
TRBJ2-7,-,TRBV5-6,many,TGTGCCAGCAGCCCGTTGACAGCCTCCTACGAGCAGTACTTC,CASSPLTASYEQYF
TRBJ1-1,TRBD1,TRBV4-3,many,TGCGCCAGCAGCCAGGTGGGCGGGACAGGGGGCTTGAACACTGAAGCTTTCTTT,CASSQVGGTGGLNTEAFF
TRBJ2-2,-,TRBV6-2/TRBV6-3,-,TGTGCCAGCAGTACCACCGGGACATGGCGCACCGGGGAGCTGTTTTTT,CASSTTGTWRTGELFF
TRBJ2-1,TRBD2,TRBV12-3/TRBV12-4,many,TGTGCCAGCAGACTAGCGGGGGGAGGAAATGAGCAGTTCTTC,CASRLAGGGNEQFF
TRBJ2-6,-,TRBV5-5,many,TGTGCCAGCAGCTCCCAGAACTCTGGGGCCAACGTCCTGACTTTC,CASSSQNSGANVLTF
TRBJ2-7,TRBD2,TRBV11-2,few,TGTGCCAGCAGCTTAGACGGGGGGTCCTACGAGCAGTACTTC,CASSLDGGSYEQYF
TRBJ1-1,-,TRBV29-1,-,TGCAGCGCGGATCAGGGAACGAACACTGAAGCTTTCTTT,CSADQGTNTEAFF
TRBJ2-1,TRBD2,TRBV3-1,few,TGTGCCAGCAGCCAACAGCGGGGGTTATACAATGAGCAGTTCTTC,CASSQQRGLYNEQFF
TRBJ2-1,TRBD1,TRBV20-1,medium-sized,TGCAGTGCTAGCTCTCGGACCAGGGGGAATGAGCAGTTCTTC,CSASSRTRGNEQFF
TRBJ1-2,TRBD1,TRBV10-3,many,TGTGCCATCAGTGGGGACAGGGGTTTCTATGGCTACACCTTC,CAISGDRGFYGYTF
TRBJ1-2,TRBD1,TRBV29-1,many,TGCAGCGTTGAAGATGCAGACAGGGGCAACTATGGCTACACCTTC,CSVEDADRGNYGYTF
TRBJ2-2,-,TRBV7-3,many,TGTGCCAGCAGCTCTCCCGGGACCGCGAGGGAGCTGTTTTTT,CASSSPGTARELFF
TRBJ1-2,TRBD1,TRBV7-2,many,TGTGCCAGCAGCTTCACCGGGACAGGGGGCGATCTCAACTATGGCTACACCTTC,CASSFTGTGGDLNYGYTF
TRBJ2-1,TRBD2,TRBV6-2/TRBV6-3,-,TGTGCCAGCAGTTATAGCGGGGGGGCCGCTGAGCAGTTCTTC,CASSYSGGAAEQFF
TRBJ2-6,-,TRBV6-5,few,TGTGCCAGCAGTTCGGACTACCGTTCTGGGGCCAACGTCCTGACTTTC,CASSSDYRSGANVLTF
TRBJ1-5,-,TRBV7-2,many,TGTGCCAGCAGCTTACGAGGAGATCAGCCCCAGCATTTT,CASSLRGDQPQHF
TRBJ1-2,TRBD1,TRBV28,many,TGTGCCAGCAGTGGCGCCGGACAGGAGAAGAACGATGGCTACACCTTC,CASSGAGQEKNDGYTF
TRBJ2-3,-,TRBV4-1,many,TGCGCCAGCAGCAGCCCATCTGATACGCAGTATTTT,CASSSPSDTQYF
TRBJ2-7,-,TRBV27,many,TGTGCCCCCGTCGCCAGGGCAACCTACGAGCAGTACTTC,CAPVARATYEQYF